The clone carrying this T cell receptor beta chain was counted once. Its antigen is currently unknown. These data originate in a study of Ad26.COV2.S vaccination and SARS-CoV-2 variants. Study as a whole: Intramuscular Ad26.COV2.S at 5x10^10 or 1x10^11 viral particles. Notes on the study in general: Similar non-spike TCR breadth was seen in vaccine and placebo recipients.

TCRdb's table, derived via immunoSEQ multiplex PCR, lists solely in-frame clones and lacks some. The sample contains about 680,000 clones, 89% of which appear only once. CDR3 length: 12 residues. Trimming took 4 bases from V and 5 from J, leaving 8 bases between them. Treatment: some 20 received Ad26.COV2.S at low or high dose, single or two shots; several received placebo; per-sample allocation not given. After the first vaccine or placebo injection, samples were drawn on day 63. The material sequenced was peripheral blood, taken in a trial of Ad26.COV2.S vaccine versus placebo. The chain has TRBV12-3 or TRBV12-4 and TRBJ2-5; D could derive from TRBD1 or TRBD2 (5 bases each). This receptor was taken from a person aged 18-60 years who received the Ad26.COV2.S COVID-19 vaccine or a placebo. This CDR3 reads CASSSEGETQYF. The CDR3 DNA reads TGTGCCAGCAGTTCCGAGGGGGAGACCCAGTACTTC.